The 18 T cell receptor beta chains below were found in one sample sequenced in a study of blood T cells in healthy people across ages. Using a J-beta primer mix together with a sample-barcoded 5' primer, a second PCR was run for roughly 7 to 11 cycles. Via MiXCR, TCRdb re-called the 5' RACE reads, giving one row per CDR3 protein. The sample carries 850,000 to 1,000,000 distinct CDR3 sequences, roughly 50% recorded once. Specimen: blood. All receptors come from an older woman in good health.

This clonotype was counted a few times. The J gene is TRBJ2-1, the V gene TRBV10-3, with a weak D call TRBD1 (5 bases). There are 12 residues in the CDR3. The V gene lost 5 bases and the J gene lost 7 bases, with 9 bases spanning the gap. CDR1 is ENHRY and CDR2 is SYGVKD in the germline V gene. The CDR3 DNA follows: TGTGCCATCAGTTCTAGGGGTAATGAGCAGTTCTTC. Residues: CAISSRGNEQFF.

The rearrangement uses TRBV5-6 and TRBJ1-6; a weak D match, TRBD1 (6 bases). Trimming stripped 6 bases from V and 7 bases from J, with 14 bases between. CDR3 length equals 14 residues. The germline V gene encodes CDR1 SGHDT and CDR2 YYEEEE. CDR3 region: CASKFWTENSPLHF. DNA for the CDR3: TGTGCCAGCAAATTTTGGACAGAGAATTCACCCCTCCACTTT.

The chain couples TRBV5-1 to TRBJ2-1; D remains ambiguous. The germline V gene has CDR1 SGHRS and CDR2 YFSETQ. V was cut by 2 bases and J by 8 bases, with 23 bases left in between. This CDR3 is built from 17 residues. In nucleotides, the CDR3 is TGCGCCAGCAGCTTTCTCTTGGGCAGAGGAAGGAACGATGAGCAGTTCTTC. It encodes CASSFLLGRGRNDEQFF.

The V call is TRBV7-9, the J call TRBJ2-1, with 11 positions matching TRBD2. The CDR3 sequence is 16 residues long. The germline V gene encodes CDR1 SEHNR and CDR2 FQNEAQ (reference sequence). The J segment lost 5 bases and the V segment lost 5 bases, leaving 8 bases of the junction unmatched. The CDR3 here is CASSLPLAGGDNEQFF. The CDR3 nucleotides are TGTGCCAGCAGCCTCCCTCTAGCGGGAGGCGACAATGAGCAGTTCTTC. Complete variable domain (other parts from reference TRBV7-9 and TRBJ2-1): DTGVSQNPRHKITKRGQNVTFRCDPISEHNRLYWYRQTLGQGPEFLTYFQNEAQLEKSRLLSDRFSAERPKGSFSTLEIQRTEQGDSAMYLCASSLPLAGGDNEQFFGPGTRLTVL.

In regard to this clonotype: It may be a read error: a sequence one base away is much more abundant. The rearrangement joins TRBV20-1 to TRBJ2-1; tentatively, D is TRBD1 or TRBD2 (6 bases each). Trimming cost V 6 bases and J 10 bases, with 19 bases left between them. The CDR3 contains 13 residues. Germline loops: CDR1 DFQATT, CDR2 SNEGSKA (reference sequence). The CDR3 loop reads CSAHGGGFGEQFF. The CDR3 region has the DNA TGCAGTGCCCACGGGGGCGGTTTCGGCGAGCAGTTCTTC.

The V call is TRBV20-1, the J call TRBJ2-1; tentatively, D is TRBD1 (5 bases). Germline CDR1 is DFQATT and CDR2 is SNEGSKA (reference sequence). The V end was cut by 4 bases, the J end by 4 bases, with 20 bases between. The CDR3 sequence is 16 residues long. The DNA for the CDR3 is TGCAGTGCTAACCCGCCACAGGTCCTTAATTACAATGAGCAGTTCTTC. Translating gives CSANPPQVLNYNEQFF.

The chain couples TRBV6-6 to TRBJ2-3; D uncertain. This CDR3 is built from 12 residues. V dropped 6 bases and J dropped 6 bases, with 10 bases sitting between them. Looked up from germline, CDR1 is MNHNY and CDR2 is SVGAGI (reference sequence). The CDR3, as DNA: TGTGCCAGCAGCCGGAATGGGGATACGCAGTATTTT. Amino acids: CASSRNGDTQYF.

The DNA of the CDR3 is TGTGCCTGGAGTGTACGGGACAGGAGAGACAATGAGCAGTACTTC. As protein: CAWSVRDRRDNEQYF. This rearrangement joins TRBV30 to TRBJ2-7; 8 bases are shared with TRBD1. Unmatched junction bases numbered 11, after V lost 0 bases and J lost 7 bases. Per the germline V gene, CDR1 is GTSNPN and CDR2 is SVGIG (reference sequence). This CDR3 has 15 amino acids.

The chain has TRBV24-1 and TRBJ2-1; D gene ambiguous. The V gene's germline CDR1 is KGHDR and CDR2 SFDVKD. V was trimmed by 4 bases and J by 6 bases, leaving 9 bases between them. This CDR3 region has 13 residues. CDR3 coding DNA: TGTGCCACCAGTGACCCCCTGGGCAATGAGCAGTTCTTC. The encoded protein is CATSDPLGNEQFF.

V gene TRBV7-3 combines with J gene TRBJ1-1; D is unclear. The CDR3 extends over 15 amino acids. CDR1 and CDR2 (germline): SGHTA, FQGTGA. With 1 base removed from V and 1 base from J, the gap between germline ends came to 10 bases. The CDR3: CASSLNAGRNTEAFF. CDR3 bases: TGTGCCAGCAGCTTAAACGCGGGAAGGAACACTGAAGCTTTCTTT.

CDR3 sequence: CASSLESTAGVPYEQYF. The DNA of the CDR3 is TGCGCCAGCAGCTTGGAATCCACGGCGGGAGTCCCTTACGAGCAGTACTTC. This chain links TRBV5-1 with TRBJ2-7; 7 positions match TRBD2. CDR1 is SGHRS and CDR2 is YFSETQ in the germline V gene. The CDR3 runs 17 residues. The ends lost 0 bases at V and 4 bases at J; junction bases unmatched: 13.

The J gene is TRBJ2-3, the V gene TRBV12-3 or TRBV12-4; 7 nucleotides line up with TRBD2. The CDR3 contains 15 residues. J lost 7 bases, V lost 7 bases, and 14 bases had no gene match. CDR3 protein: CASTWGRAGRNTQYF. The CDR3 DNA sequence: TGTGCCAGCACCTGGGGTCGAGCGGGACGAAATACGCAGTATTTT.

V usage is TRBV21-1 and J usage is TRBJ2-7; TRBD2 is taken as the D call from the table, unchecked against the DNA. TRBV21-1 is a known pseudogene. This CDR3 has 19 amino acids. In DNA, the CDR3 is TGTGCCAGCAGCAAAGGGTTACTAGCGGGAGGTACCACCTCCTACGAGCAGTACTTC. This codes for CASSKGLLAGGTTSYEQYF.

Only a few counts were recorded for this clonotype. The V call is TRBV28, the J call TRBJ2-3; D possibly uses TRBD1 or TRBD2 (6 bases each). CDR1 is MDHEN and CDR2 is SYDVKM in the germline V gene. CDR3 length: 11 amino acids. V lost 8 bases and J 6 bases, leaving 9 bases between the germline ends. In nucleotides, the CDR3 is TGTGCCAGCCAGGGGAGGGATACGCAGTATTTT. This codes for CASQGRDTQYF.

The chain employs TRBV20-1 and TRBJ2-1; 7 bases map to TRBD2. CDR3 size: 14 residues. The ends lost 4 bases at V and 8 bases at J; junction bases unmatched: 11. Per the germline V gene, CDR1 is DFQATT and CDR2 is SNEGSKA (reference sequence). CDR3 in amino acids: CSATPTSRGYEQFF. CDR3 in DNA: TGCAGTGCTACTCCGACTAGCCGAGGTTATGAGCAGTTCTTC.

This clonotype appeared a few times. This chain joins TRBV15 and TRBJ2-7, with TRBD2 identical over 9 bases. Per germline, CDR1 LNHNV and CDR2 YYDKDF (reference sequence). V trimming: 5 bases; J trimming: 3 bases; junction bases outside the gene matches: 11. The length of the CDR3 is 16 residues. CDR3 loop: CATSPRDSGSIYEQYF. The CDR3, as DNA: TGTGCCACCAGCCCCCGTGATAGCGGGAGTATCTACGAGCAGTACTTC. Full variable domain (outside the CDR3, taken from reference TRBV15 and TRBJ2-7): DAMVIQNPRYQVTQFGKPVTLSCSQTLNHNVMYWYQQKSSQAPKLLFHYYDKDFNNEADTPDNFQSRRPNTSFCFLDIRSPGLGDTAMYLCATSPRDSGSIYEQYFGPGTRLTVT.

About this clonotype itself: The limits of the CDR3 on the DNA are not certain, so only TCRdb's listed CDR3 is given. J is TRBJ2-3 and V is TRBV20-1; TRBD1 reflects the table's D call only, with no check against the DNA. Germline CDR1 and CDR2: DFQATT and SNEGSKA (reference sequence). The CDR3 spans 21 amino acids, including both terminal residues. The CDR3: CSFYICSAAKLTGQGADTQYF.

This clonotype was counted between two and nine times. The chain recombines TRBV11-2 with TRBJ2-5; 7 bases agree with TRBD2. CDR3 length equals 14 residues. J was trimmed by 3 bases and V by 3 bases; bases with no gene match: 4. The germline CDR1 and CDR2 sequences are SGHAT and FQNNGV. CDR3 DNA sequence: TGTGCCAGCAGCTTCTCCGGGACTAAAGAGACCCAGTACTTC. It specifies CASSFSGTKETQYF.